The 19 T cell receptor beta chains presented below share a single source sample, sequenced in a study of T-cell memory formation after mild COVID-19. TCRdb itself ran the 5' RACE reads through MiXCR, one entry per CDR3 protein. The sample lists just under 550,000 distinct CDR3 sequences; roughly 22% were seen once. The sample consisted of PBMCs or a T cell subset sorted from them (not recorded which). The origin of the receptors is an adult woman who had mild COVID-19 (a few samples of this study predate the infection). Cell type and time point are not known.

The V call is TRBV7-2, the J call TRBJ2-1; a possible D gene is TRBD2 (5 bases). V dropped 5 bases and J dropped 10 bases, with 21 bases sitting between them. CDR1 SGHTA and CDR2 FQGNSA come from the germline V gene. The CDR3 length is 15 residues. The CDR3 sequence: CASSPRALRVREQFF. The CDR3 DNA is TGTGCCAGCAGCCCGAGGGCCCTCCGTGTGAGGGAGCAGTTCTTC.

V is TRBV7-6 and J is TRBJ2-5; TRBD2 matches at 7 bases. V trimming: 1 base; J trimming: 5 bases; junction bases outside the gene matches: 10. Germline V gene data show CDR1 as SGHVS and CDR2 as FNYEAQ. The CDR3 is 16 amino acids. CDR3 protein: CASSLGAAGLGETQYF. The CDR3 DNA sequence: TGTGCCAGCAGCTTAGGTGCAGCGGGACTCGGGGAGACCCAGTACTTC.

This clonotype was seen more than once but under ten times. The chain couples TRBV27 to TRBJ1-6; 7 nucleotides line up with TRBD1. With V trimmed by 6 bases and J by 0 bases, 8 bases remained unmatched. The germline gives CDR1 MNHEY, CDR2 SMNVEV (reference sequence). The CDR3 contains 17 residues. In nucleotides, the CDR3 is TGTGCCAGCAGATACCTACAGGGGCGCTCCTATAATTCACCCCTCCACTTT. Its protein product is CASRYLQGRSYNSPLHF.

This clonotype was seen a few times. V and J are TRBV9 and TRBJ2-7, with 7 positions matching TRBD2. J lost 2 bases, V lost 1 base, and 3 bases had no gene match. The CDR3 totals 14 residues. From germline, CDR1 is SGDLS and CDR2 YYNGEE. The CDR3 DNA follows: TGTGCCAGCAGCGTAAGTGGGAGGGCCTACGAGCAGTACTTC. Translation: CASSVSGRAYEQYF.

This clonotype was seen only a few times. The chain uses TRBV6-1 and TRBJ2-1; 8 positions agree with TRBD2. This CDR3 has 18 residues. CDR1 MNHNS and CDR2 SASEGT come from the germline V gene. The V gene end was trimmed by 1 base and the J gene end by 10 bases; junction bases not matched to a gene: 18. CDR3 sequence reads: CASSEVGSGSGAQGEQFF. CDR3 nucleotide sequence: TGTGCCAGCAGTGAAGTGGGTTCGGGTAGCGGGGCGCAGGGGGAGCAGTTCTTC.

This clonotype was observed a few times. V and J are TRBV14 and TRBJ1-2, with D unresolved. The germline V and J ends were trimmed by 4 bases and 4 bases, with 10 bases remaining between them. The length of the CDR3 is 13 residues. In germline, CDR1 is SGHDN, CDR2 FVKESK. This chain's CDR3 is CASSRPGIYGYTF. DNA for the CDR3: TGTGCCAGCAGCCGGCCGGGGATCTATGGCTACACCTTC.

The sample holds a few counts of this clonotype. The chain combines TRBV7-4 with TRBJ2-7; D perhaps matches TRBD1 (6 bases). Per germline, CDR1 SGHVT and CDR2 SQSDAQ. There are 15 residues in the CDR3. V was cut by 2 bases and J by 2 bases, with 13 bases left in between. DNA for the CDR3: TGTGCCAGCAGCTTATACAGGGAACGAGCCTACGAGCAGTACTTC. Protein: CASSLYRERAYEQYF.

The CDR3 is CASSQGRVGTDTQYF. The CDR3 DNA follows: TGCGCCAGCAGCCAGGGCAGGGTTGGCACAGATACGCAGTATTTT. The chain recombines TRBV4-3 with TRBJ2-3; weak D call: TRBD1 (5 bases). V dropped 3 bases and J dropped 1 base, with 11 bases sitting between them. There are 15 residues in the CDR3. Looked up from germline, CDR1 is LGHNA and CDR2 is YSLEER.

The rearrangement links TRBV11-2 to TRBJ2-2; D is possibly TRBD1 (6 bases). The length of the CDR3 is 19 residues. CDR1 SGHAT and CDR2 FQNNGV come from the germline V gene. Trimming removed 5 bases from V and 3 bases from J, with 25 bases in between. The CDR3 region has the DNA TGTGCCAGCAGCCCAGGTCGTATAATGCGGCAGGGGTACACCGGGGAGCTGTTTTTT. Its protein product is CASSPGRIMRQGYTGELFF.

This clonotype showed up just a few times. This chain joins TRBV28 and TRBJ2-3; D might be TRBD1 or TRBD2, each matching 5 bases. Trimming stripped 3 bases from V and 5 bases from J, with 24 bases between. CDR1 MDHEN and CDR2 SYDVKM come from the germline V gene. This CDR3 spans 18 amino acids. The CDR3: CASSLTGPTQGWRDTQYF. The CDR3 nucleotides are TGTGCCAGCAGTTTGACGGGACCGACCCAAGGGTGGAGAGATACGCAGTATTTT.

This clonotype was detected only a few times. The chain combines TRBV20-1 with TRBJ1-1; D uncertain. In germline, CDR1 is DFQATT, CDR2 SNEGSKA (reference sequence). The CDR3 contains 15 residues. Trimming removed 0 bases from V and 1 base from J, with 12 bases in between. Written as DNA, the CDR3 is TGCAGTGCTAGAGATGGCCTGGACTGGAACACTGAAGCTTTCTTT. Protein sequence: CSARDGLDWNTEAFF.

This clonotype was observed a handful of times. The rearrangement joins TRBV2 to TRBJ2-7, with D maybe TRBD2 (5 bases). V was cut by 5 bases and J by 3 bases, with 14 bases left in between. CDR1 is SNHLY and CDR2 is FYNNEI in the germline V gene. There are 14 residues in the CDR3. DNA for the CDR3: TGTGCCAGCAGTAGTACACAGACTAACTACGAGCAGTACTTC. Protein: CASSSTQTNYEQYF.

This clonotype has at least ten counts. The gene calls are TRBV4-1 and TRBJ2-7; 11 bases are a match to TRBD1. Germline loops: CDR1 MGHRA, CDR2 YSYEKL. This CDR3 is built from 17 residues. With V trimmed by 3 bases and J by 3 bases, 10 bases remained unmatched. CDR3 sequence: CASSQPGGTGGFYEQYF. The CDR3 coding sequence is TGCGCCAGCAGCCAGCCGGGGGGGACAGGGGGTTTCTACGAGCAGTACTTC.

V gene TRBV11-2 combines with J gene TRBJ2-7, with D perhaps matching TRBD1 (6 bases). V dropped 5 bases and J dropped 6 bases, with 20 bases sitting between them. The germline V gene encodes CDR1 SGHAT and CDR2 FQNNGV. CDR3 size: 15 residues. CDR3 coding DNA: TGTGCCAGCAGCCCCCTGAGCGGAGCCAGGGGCGAGCAGTACTTC. The encoded protein is CASSPLSGARGEQYF.

The chain employs TRBV20-1 and TRBJ1-1; 11 positions agree with TRBD1. The CDR3 is 15 amino acids. The V segment lost 2 bases and the J segment 4 bases; nucleotides outside the gene matches: 6. CDR1 DFQATT and CDR2 SNEGSKA come from the germline V gene (reference sequence). The CDR3 region is CSARRGQGAFTEAFF. For the CDR3, the DNA is TGCAGTGCTAGACGAGGACAGGGGGCTTTCACTGAAGCTTTCTTT.

This sequence joins TRBV9 and TRBJ2-7; TRBD1 is a possible D gene (6 bases). CDR3 size: 15 residues. Germline CDR1 and CDR2: SGDLS and YYNGEE. The V end was cut by 4 bases, the J end by 5 bases, with 19 bases between. The CDR3 DNA sequence: TGTGCCAGCAGCCCCCAAGACAGGCTTGACAACGAGCAGTACTTC. Protein sequence: CASSPQDRLDNEQYF.

This clonotype was detected a few times. The CDR3 DNA reads TGTGCCAGCAGTGAAGTTCGCGGGACTGAAGCTTTCTTT. Protein: CASSEVRGTEAFF. This chain connects TRBV6-1 to TRBJ1-1; D unresolved. V was shortened by 1 base and J by 5 bases, with 8 bases between the two germline ends. The length of the CDR3 is 13 residues. CDR1 MNHNS and CDR2 SASEGT come from the germline V gene.

This clonotype has more than one count but fewer than ten. The CDR3 coding sequence is TGTGCCAGCAGCTTCACGGGTCAAGAGACCCAGTACTTC. Translating gives CASSFTGQETQYF. The rearrangement joins TRBV7-8 to TRBJ2-5, with D unclear. Germline CDR1 is SGHVS and CDR2 is FQNEAQ. The ends were cut back, 3 bases at V and 2 bases at J, with 7 bases in the middle. This CDR3 region has 13 residues.

This clonotype was seen a few times. The chain carries TRBV7-9 and TRBJ1-1; TRBD1 might be the D (6 bases). CDR3 length: 16 amino acids. Germline V gene sequence: CDR1 SEHNR, CDR2 FQNEAQ (reference sequence). V lost 0 bases, J lost 4 bases, and 15 bases lay in between. The CDR3 nucleotides are TGTGCCAGCAGCTTAGCCGGGACACCTTTAGGCACTGAAGCTTTCTTT. Its protein product is CASSLAGTPLGTEAFF. Supplemented by reference TRBV7-9 and TRBJ1-1, the full variable domain reads DTGVSQNPRHKITKRGQNVTFRCDPISEHNRLYWYRQTLGQGPEFLTYFQNEAQLEKSRLLSDRFSAERPKGSFSTLEIQRTEQGDSAMYLCASSLAGTPLGTEAFFGQGTRLTVV.